Below are 13 T cell receptor beta chains sequenced from a single sample in a study of T cell responses to AZD1222 COVID-19 vaccine. The table came from immunoSEQ multiplex PCR; TCRdb's copy has only in-frame clones and leaves some out. The sample records 130,000 or so clones, 85% to 95% being singletons. The sequencing used peripheral blood, collected on day 0 of AZD1222 vaccination. The source of these receptors is an adult in good health.

CDR3 DNA sequence: TGTGCCAGCAGTCGCGGGAGGGCCGACACCGGGGAGCTGTTTTTT. Protein product: CASSRGRADTGELFF. The genes are TRBV11-2 and TRBJ2-2; 9 positions match TRBD2. Germline CDR1 and CDR2: SGHAT and FQNNGV. The CDR3 has 15 amino acids. After removal of 6 bases from V and 3 bases from J, the junction contained 5 bases not matched to a gene. The full variable domain, completed using reference TRBV11-2 and TRBJ2-2, is EAGVAQSPRYKIIEKRQSVAFWCNPISGHATLYWYQQILGQGPKLLIQFQNNGVVDDSQLPKDRFSAERLKGVDSTLKIQPAKLEDSAVYLCASSRGRADTGELFFGEGSRLTVL.

This clone was observed once. The chain carries TRBV10-3 and TRBJ2-1; D remains unclear. The CDR3 contains 15 residues. Trimming pared 3 bases from V and 8 bases from J, leaving 17 bases between. Germline CDR1 and CDR2: ENHRY and SYGVKD. The DNA for the CDR3 is TGTGCCATCAGTGATGGCATCGGCCTCGGAGATGAGCAGTTCTTC. It codes for CAISDGIGLGDEQFF.

The chain has TRBV9 and TRBJ2-3; no clear D gene. CDR1 and CDR2 (germline): SGDLS, YYNGEE. V lost 3 bases, J lost 3 bases, and 11 bases lay in between. The CDR3 length is 14 residues. CDR3 nucleotides: TGTGCCAGCAGCGAACGGAGTTTTACAGATACGCAGTATTTT. Its protein product is CASSERSFTDTQYF.

The chain joins TRBV7-2 to TRBJ1-5; TRBD1 agrees at 8 bases. Germline lookup yields CDR1 SGHTA and CDR2 FQGNSA. This CDR3 region has 13 residues. J lost 7 bases, V lost 4 bases, and 3 bases had no gene match. The CDR3 DNA follows: TGTGCCAGCAGCTCGACAGGGGTCCAGCCCCAGCATTTT. Protein product: CASSSTGVQPQHF.

The V and J genes are TRBV7-2 and TRBJ1-5; possible D gene TRBD1, 5 bases. V shed 5 bases and J shed 4 bases, with 9 bases lying between them. This CDR3 is built from 13 residues. Germline CDR1 and CDR2: SGHTA and FQGNSA. DNA for the CDR3: TGTGCCAGCAGCCCCGGGGGAAATCAGCCCCAGCATTTT. Translation: CASSPGGNQPQHF. The full variable domain, in which reference TRBV7-2 and TRBJ1-5 provide the parts outside the CDR3, is GAGVSQSPSNKVTEKGKDVELRCDPISGHTALYWYRQSLGQGLEFLIYFQGNSAPDKSGLPSDRFSAERTGGSVSTLTIQRTQQEDSAVYLCASSPGGNQPQHFGDGTRLSIL.

V and J are TRBV6-2 or TRBV6-3 and TRBJ1-5; D remains ambiguous. Trimming removed 4 bases at V and 9 bases at J, with 13 bases between. Germline loops: CDR1 MNHEY, CDR2 SVGEGT. CDR3 size: 13 residues. CDR3 coding DNA: TGTGCCAGCAGTTCCCTCGGAGTGTTGCCCCAGCATTTT. It yields the protein CASSSLGVLPQHF.

This clone was picked up one time. The CDR3 reads CASSDSAATNPYEQYF. In DNA form, the CDR3 reads TGTGCCAGCAGTGACTCGGCCGCGACCAACCCCTACGAGCAGTACTTC. This rearrangement joins TRBV6-4 to TRBJ2-7, with D uncertain. The CDR3 contains 16 residues. The germline V gene has CDR1 MRHNA and CDR2 SNTAGT. V was cut by 0 bases and J by 2 bases, with 14 bases left in between.

The CDR3 DNA reads TGTGCCAGCAGCTTACCCAGGACAGGGGCGGCTGGAAACACCATATATTTT. Residues: CASSLPRTGAAGNTIYF. V usage is TRBV13 and J usage is TRBJ1-3; TRBD1 matches 9 bases. V lost 2 bases to trimming and J lost 2 bases; unmatched junction nucleotides: 7. CDR3 size: 17 residues. Per the germline V gene, CDR1 is PRHDT and CDR2 is FYEKMQ (reference sequence).

V gene TRBV15 combines with J gene TRBJ1-6, with no clear D. Germline assignment: CDR1 LNHNV and CDR2 YYDKDF (reference sequence). CDR3 size: 15 residues. Trimming cost V 0 bases and J 8 bases, with 11 bases left between them. The CDR3 sequence: CATSRDPQGYSPLHF. The CDR3 DNA reads as TGTGCCACCAGCAGAGATCCTCAAGGCTATTCACCCCTCCACTTT. Full variable domain (outside the CDR3, taken from reference TRBV15 and TRBJ1-6): DAMVIQNPRYQVTQFGKPVTLSCSQTLNHNVMYWYQQKSSQAPKLLFHYYDKDFNNEADTPDNFQSRRPNTSFCFLDIRSPGLGDTAMYLCATSRDPQGYSPLHFGNGTRLTVT.

The chain employs TRBV3-1 (or the pseudogene TRBV3-2) and TRBJ1-5; D gene uncertain. The V and J ends lost 1 base and 6 bases respectively, with 7 bases between them. Germline-derived CDR1 and CDR2 are LGHDT and YNNKEL (reference sequence). The CDR3 extends over 13 amino acids. Written as DNA, the CDR3 is TGTGCCAGCAGCCAAGGTGCGGGTCAGCCCCAGCATTTT. Protein sequence: CASSQGAGQPQHF.

This clone was counted between two and nine times. The chain couples TRBV11-2 to TRBJ1-4; TRBD1 matches 7 bases. CDR1 and CDR2 (germline): SGHAT, FQNNGV. J gave up 11 bases and V 2 bases, and 20 bases lay outside the gene matches. This CDR3 has 18 residues. This chain's CDR3 is CASSLPGRQGPGMTKLFF. CDR3 DNA: TGTGCCAGCAGCTTACCCGGGAGACAGGGACCGGGAATGACCAAACTGTTTTTT.

Only one count was recorded for this clone. J is TRBJ2-2 and V is TRBV30; 7 positions agree with TRBD1. The CDR3 is 14 amino acids. Germline trimming cut 4 bases from V and 0 bases from J; bases unmatched to any gene: 2. The germline V gene has CDR1 GTSNPN and CDR2 SVGIG (reference sequence). In DNA, the CDR3 is TGTGCCTGGAAACAGGGGTCGAACACCGGGGAGCTGTTTTTT. It encodes CAWKQGSNTGELFF.

CDR3 region: CASRTRALSSGRGQETQYF. In nucleotides, the CDR3 is TGTGCAAGTCGCACTCGAGCACTATCGAGCGGGAGGGGGCAAGAGACCCAGTACTTC. This chain uses TRBV12-2 with TRBJ2-5; the table assigns TRBD2, which was not confirmed against the DNA. TRBV12-2 is tagged as a pseudogene. CDR3 length: 19 residues.